This entry describes one T cell receptor (beta chain). Antigen: not known. Time point of the sample: cycle 4 day 1 (C4D1), after less than seven weeks of nivolumab. Each patient relapsed following autologous stem cell transplantation, and prior brentuximab vedotin exposure differed. CD4+ T cells were purified from thawed PBMCs by negative selection. Progressive disease, partial response or complete response was each patient's best response. The sample belongs to a study of PD-1 blockade in classical Hodgkin lymphoma. Profiling relied on immunoSEQ multiplex PCR, and the TCRdb table lists in-frame clones only, not all of them. This repertoire shows over 10,000 clones, more than 70% found once; its top ten account for approximately 0.87%. Overall study results and limits: Repertoire differences lack defined causes, possibly disease activity or prior therapy. Nivolumab initiated under 1 year post-ASCT led to patient exclusion.

This CDR3 has 13 amino acids. Germline lookup yields CDR1 LNHDA and CDR2 SQIVND (reference sequence). V dropped 6 bases and J dropped 1 base, with 9 bases sitting between them. The receptor comes from a human donor with classical Hodgkin lymphoma. The genes are TRBV19 and TRBJ1-1; possibly TRBD1 for D (6 bases). The input for sequencing was CD4+ T cells from blood, taken before the fourth cycle of nivolumab. For the CDR3, the DNA is TGTGCCAGTAGCAGGGGTCGGAACACTGAAGCTTTCTTT. This sequence encodes CASSRGRNTEAFF.